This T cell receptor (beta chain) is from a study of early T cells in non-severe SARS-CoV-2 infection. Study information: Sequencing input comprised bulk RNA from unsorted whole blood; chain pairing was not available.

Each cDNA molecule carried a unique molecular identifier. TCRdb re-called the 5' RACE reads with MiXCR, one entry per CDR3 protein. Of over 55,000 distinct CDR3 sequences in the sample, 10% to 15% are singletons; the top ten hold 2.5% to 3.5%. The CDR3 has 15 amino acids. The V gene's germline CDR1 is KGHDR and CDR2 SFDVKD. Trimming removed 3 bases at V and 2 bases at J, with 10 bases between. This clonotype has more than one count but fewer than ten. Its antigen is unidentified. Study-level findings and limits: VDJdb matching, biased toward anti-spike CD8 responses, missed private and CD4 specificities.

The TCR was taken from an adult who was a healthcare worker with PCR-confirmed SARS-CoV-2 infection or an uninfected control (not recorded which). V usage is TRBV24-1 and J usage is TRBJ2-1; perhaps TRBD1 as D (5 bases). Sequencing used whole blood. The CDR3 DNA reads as TGTGCCACCAGTGATCCTACAGGCCCCTACAATGAGCAGTTCTTC. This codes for CATSDPTGPYNEQFF.